A single sample is the source of the 3 T cell receptor beta chains below, sequenced in a study of blood T cells in healthy people across ages. A sample-barcoded 5' primer and a J-beta primer mix were used in a second PCR of roughly 7 to 11 cycles. TCRdb re-called the 5' RACE reads through MiXCR, storing one row per CDR3 protein. The sample holds 1.8 million or so distinct CDR3 sequences, roughly two fifths seen once. Sequencing was performed on blood. The receptors shown here come from a human donor in good health.

CDR3 nucleotides: TGTGCCAGCAGCTTGGGGGGTGGGCTCAGAGATACGCAGTATTTT. Translated: CASSLGGGLRDTQYF. This chain joins TRBV7-3 and TRBJ2-3; D possibly corresponds to TRBD2 (6 bases). Germline V gene sequence: CDR1 SGHTA, CDR2 FQGTGA. This CDR3 is 15 amino acids long. V was trimmed by 3 bases and J by 5 bases, leaving 15 bases between them.

This chain links TRBV18 with TRBJ1-2, with 8 bases lining up with TRBD1. V was clipped by 8 bases and J by 7 bases; unmatched bases: 15. CDR1 and CDR2 (germline): KGHSH, LQKENI. The CDR3 loop spans 15 amino acids. Here the CDR3 reads CASQKTGEFTSGYTF. The CDR3 coding sequence is TGTGCCAGCCAGAAGACAGGGGAATTTACTAGTGGCTACACCTTC. The full variable domain, completed using reference TRBV18 and TRBJ1-2, is NAGVMQNPRHLVRRRGQEARLRCSPMKGHSHVYWYRQLPEEGLKFMVYLQKENIIDESGMPKERFSAEFPKEGPSILRIQQVVRGDSAAYFCASQKTGEFTSGYTFGSGTRLTVV.

This clonotype was detected only a few times. This chain joins TRBV13 and TRBJ2-7; no clear D. The germline gives CDR1 PRHDT, CDR2 FYEKMQ (reference sequence). The ends were cut back, 7 bases at V and 3 bases at J, with 16 bases in the middle. CDR3 length: 14 amino acids. The CDR3 loop is CASKLMGNRYEQYF. In nucleotides, the CDR3 is TGTGCCAGCAAGCTTATGGGTAATCGCTACGAGCAGTACTTC.